This TCR beta chain derives from a study of vaccination effects on CD4 cells after COVID-19. About the research overall: Each participant was administered two doses of either the BNT162b2 or the mRNA-1273 vaccine.

In its sample, this clone was seen a few times. Its antigen is unidentified. CDR1 GTSNPN and CDR2 SVGIG come from the germline V gene (reference sequence). The CDR3 runs 14 residues. Trimming removed 5 bases from V and 1 base from J, with 11 bases in between. The protocol was immunoSEQ multiplex PCR, while the TCRdb copy is restricted to in-frame clones and leaves out a portion. The sample has 20,000 to 25,000 clones, under 75% seen once. Ahead of sequencing, the ViraFEST assay grew antigen-specific CD4+ T cells using viral peptide pools. Cells that had been cultured for nine to eleven days were the source of isolated CD4+ T cells. Their SARS-CoV-2 infection, verified by PCR, occurred between March and December 2020. IL-2 at about 9.7 IU/ml and peptides at approximately 9.5 ug/ml were added to cultured PBMC, a few million per well.

The sample in question was CD4+ T cells from PBMCs cultured with a peptide pool, obtained before COVID-19 vaccination. V usage is TRBV30 and J usage is TRBJ2-2; tentatively, D is TRBD1 or TRBD2 (5 bases each). This clonotype originated in a human donor who had a prior SARS-CoV-2 infection. In nucleotides, the CDR3 is TGTGCCTGGGTTCCGGGACGGAACACCGGGGAGCTGTTTTTT. This gives the protein CAWVPGRNTGELFF.